These T cell receptor beta chains were read from a single sample in a study of neoadjuvant anti-PD-1 for oral cavity cancer. Measured with immunoSEQ multiplex PCR; TCRdb has only the in-frame clones, and not every one. Of over 13,000 clones listed, roughly 71% were seen once; the top ten hold roughly 2%. The sequencing here drew on PBMCs, taken after nivolumab (anti-PD-1) treatment. The source of these receptors is a person aged 40 to 85 with oral cavity squamous cell carcinoma. Both conserved end residues are part of each CDR3.

V: TRBV5-4
J: TRBJ2-2
CDR3: CASSLRAQGTGELFF

V: TRBV9
J: TRBJ2-1
CDR3: CASSRAGTGYNEQFF

V: TRBV6-6
J: TRBJ1-2
CDR3: CASSSLGLDYGYTF

V: TRBV7-9
J: TRBJ1-1
CDR3: CASSFTGASSEAFF

V: TRBV7-8
J: TRBJ1-4
CDR3: CASSLGTIGEKLFF

V: TRBV5-5
J: TRBJ1-6
CDR3: CASSLDGSYNSPLHF

V: TRBV29-1
J: TRBJ2-1
CDR3: CSVQGPASGTYNEQFF

V: TRBV27
J: TRBJ1-5
CDR3: CASSLVGHSNQPQHF

V: TRBV2
J: TRBJ1-2
CDR3: CASSEGRGYGYTF

V: TRBV2
J: TRBJ1-1
CDR3: CASSGQGNTEAFF

V: TRBV4-2
J: TRBJ1-4
CDR3: CASSQYQYGTNEKLFF

V: TRBV5-5
J: TRBJ2-1
CDR3: CASSYARIYNEQFF

V: TRBV15
J: TRBJ2-2
CDR3: CATSRAPPGTGMNTGELFF

V: TRBV30
J: TRBJ1-1
CDR3: CAWNFPRERDGTEAFF

V: TRBV28
J: TRBJ2-7
CDR3: CASKPDRTYEQYF

V: TRBV10-3
J: TRBJ1-3
CDR3: CAISTGTENTIYF

V: TRBV12-5
J: TRBJ1-1
CDR3: CASVLQGGMGTEAFF

V: TRBV5-4
J: TRBJ2-2
CDR3: CASSLFQGNTGELFF

V: TRBV2
J: TRBJ1-4
CDR3: CAGAWRTDNEKLFF

V: TRBV11-2
J: TRBJ2-7
CDR3: CASSLGRIYEQYF

V: TRBV5-4
J: TRBJ2-1
CDR3: CASSSGLAGYNEQFF

V: TRBV5-1
J: TRBJ1-1
CDR3: CASRPPWGAKTEAFF

V: TRBV13
J: TRBJ2-3
CDR3: CASSPRHGVGDTQYF